Reported below is one T cell receptor (beta chain). This sample is part of a study of blood T cell repertoires in COVID-19. Clones were sequenced by immunoSEQ multiplex PCR, and TCRdb holds only the in-frame ones, with some missing. The sample gives 250,000 to 300,000 clones, about 85% of which show up once; about 2.2% is in the top ten. Germline loops: CDR1 SGHTA, CDR2 FQGNSA. The V end lost 5 bases, the J end lost 6 bases, and 14 bases lay between the germline ends. The CDR3 consists of 14 residues. Sequencing was done on a sample of peripheral blood. The source is a woman aged 50 to 60 who had recovered from COVID-19. This chain uses TRBV7-2 with TRBJ2-1, with D perhaps matching TRBD1 (6 bases). The CDR3 DNA reads as TGTGCCAGCAGCGTCCTGACAGGTAGCAATGAGCAGTTCTTC. It is translated as CASSVLTGSNEQFF.